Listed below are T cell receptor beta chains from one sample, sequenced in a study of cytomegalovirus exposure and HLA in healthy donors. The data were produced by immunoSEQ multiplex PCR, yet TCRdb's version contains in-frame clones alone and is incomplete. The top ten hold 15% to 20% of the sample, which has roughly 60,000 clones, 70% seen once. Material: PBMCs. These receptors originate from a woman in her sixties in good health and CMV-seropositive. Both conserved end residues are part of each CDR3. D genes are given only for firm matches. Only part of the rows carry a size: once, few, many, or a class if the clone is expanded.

CDR3 protein: CASSFTGQSYNEQFF
CDR3 DNA: TGCGCCAGCAGCTTTACGGGACAATCCTACAATGAGCAGTTCTTC
J gene: TRBJ2-1
clone size: -
V gene: TRBV5-1
D gene: -

CDR3 protein: CASSSQGANGYTF
CDR3 DNA: TGTGCCAGCAGCTCACAGGGGGCGAATGGCTACACCTTC
J gene: TRBJ1-2
clone size: -
V gene: TRBV7-2
D gene: TRBD1

CDR3 protein: CASSPRTGSEETQYF
CDR3 DNA: TGTGCCAGCTCACCACGGACAGGGTCGGAAGAGACCCAGTACTTC
J gene: TRBJ2-5
clone size: -
V gene: TRBV18
D gene: TRBD1

CDR3 protein: CASSLAQGLRSGANVLTF
CDR3 DNA: TGTGCCAGCAGCTTAGCGCAGGGTTTGAGATCTGGGGCCAACGTCCTGACTTTC
J gene: TRBJ2-6
clone size: -
V gene: TRBV7-9
D gene: -

CDR3 protein: CASSPNKSGNTIYF
CDR3 DNA: TGTGCCAGCAGTCCCAACAAATCTGGAAACACCATATATTTT
J gene: TRBJ1-3
clone size: few
V gene: TRBV5-7
D gene: -

CDR3 protein: CASSRDLNTEAFF
CDR3 DNA: TGTGCCAGTAGCCGTGACCTAAACACTGAAGCTTTCTTT
J gene: TRBJ1-1
clone size: -
V gene: TRBV6-5
D gene: -

CDR3 protein: CASNPPLGGGVADTQYF
CDR3 DNA: TGTGCCAGCAACCCCCCCCTGGGCGGGGGGGTGGCAGATACGCAGTATTTT
J gene: TRBJ2-3
clone size: once
V gene: TRBV7-8
D gene: TRBD2

CDR3 protein: CASSLTRGLTEAFF
CDR3 DNA: TGCGCCAGCAGCTTGACCCGAGGCCTTACTGAAGCTTTCTTT
J gene: TRBJ1-1
clone size: -
V gene: TRBV5-1
D gene: -

CDR3 protein: CATSRDLRVGNQPQHF
CDR3 DNA: TGTGCCACCAGCAGAGATCTGAGGGTGGGCAATCAGCCCCAGCATTTT
J gene: TRBJ1-5
clone size: few
V gene: TRBV15
D gene: -

CDR3 protein: CASLFGQETQYF
CDR3 DNA: TGTGCTTCTCTATTCGGGCAAGAGACCCAGTACTTC
J gene: TRBJ2-5
clone size: few
V gene: TRBV11-1
D gene: -

CDR3 protein: CASSHRREQYF
CDR3 DNA: TGTGCCAGCAGCCACAGGCGCGAGCAGTACTTC
J gene: TRBJ2-7
clone size: -
V gene: TRBV28
D gene: -

CDR3 protein: CASSSPSKGAKNSQPQHF
CDR3 DNA: TGTGCCAGCAGCTCCCCGAGTAAGGGGGCTAAAAACAGTCAGCCCCAGCATTTT
J gene: TRBJ1-5
clone size: once
V gene: TRBV7-9
D gene: TRBD1

CDR3 protein: CASSSNYGGREKLFF
CDR3 DNA: TGTGCCAGCAGCTCAAATTACGGGGGGCGTGAAAAACTGTTTTTT
J gene: TRBJ1-4
clone size: -
V gene: TRBV5-6
D gene: -

CDR3 protein: CASSALLGANVLTF
CDR3 DNA: TGTGCCAGCAGCGCTTTGCTAGGGGCCAACGTCCTGACTTTC
J gene: TRBJ2-6
clone size: -
V gene: TRBV9
D gene: -

CDR3 protein: CASSLGQGLYF
CDR3 DNA: TGTGCCAGCAGCTTAGGCCAGGGCCTGTATTTT
J gene: TRBJ2-3
clone size: once
V gene: TRBV13
D gene: -

CDR3 protein: CASSEEDTEPQHF
CDR3 DNA: TGTGCCAGCAGTGAAGAGGACACGGAGCCCCAGCATTTT
J gene: TRBJ1-5
clone size: -
V gene: TRBV2
D gene: -

CDR3 protein: CSSSLAGGNQPQHF
CDR3 DNA: TGTTCCAGCTCCTTAGCCGGGGGCAATCAGCCCCAGCATTTT
J gene: TRBJ1-5
clone size: -
V gene: TRBV7-9
D gene: -

CDR3 protein: CASSVDAGLGYTF
CDR3 DNA: TGTGCCAGCAGTGTGGATGCGGGCTTGGGCTACACCTTC
J gene: TRBJ1-2
clone size: -
V gene: TRBV6-1
D gene: -

CDR3 protein: CASSYSAGSGTEAFF
CDR3 DNA: TGTGCCAGCAGTTACTCCGCAGGGTCTGGCACTGAAGCTTTCTTT
J gene: TRBJ1-1
clone size: -
V gene: TRBV6-5
D gene: -

CDR3 protein: CASSSGTGGSSPLHF
CDR3 DNA: TGTGCCAGTAGTTCCGGGACAGGGGGTTCTTCACCCCTCCACTTT
J gene: TRBJ1-6
clone size: -
V gene: TRBV19
D gene: TRBD1

CDR3 protein: CASSLATEQYF
CDR3 DNA: TGTGCCAGCAGCTTAGCGACTGAGCAGTACTTC
J gene: TRBJ2-7
clone size: few
V gene: TRBV7-8
D gene: -

CDR3 protein: CASQATGTNEKLFF
CDR3 DNA: TGTGCCAGTCAAGCTACAGGAACTAATGAAAAACTGTTTTTT
J gene: TRBJ1-4
clone size: many
V gene: TRBV2
D gene: -

CDR3 protein: CASSELVGGGAGGTGELFF
CDR3 DNA: TGTGCCAGCAGTGAACTCGTCGGTGGGGGGGCGGGGGGCACCGGGGAGCTGTTTTTT
J gene: TRBJ2-2
clone size: few
V gene: TRBV6-1
D gene: TRBD2

CDR3 protein: CASSLMGRGAGTEAFF
CDR3 DNA: TGTGCCAGCAGCTTGATGGGACGGGGGGCGGGCACTGAAGCTTTCTTT
J gene: TRBJ1-1
clone size: once
V gene: TRBV7-8
D gene: -

CDR3 protein: CASSIPDRYYGYTF
CDR3 DNA: TGTGCCAGTAGTATCCCCGACAGATACTATGGCTACACCTTC
J gene: TRBJ1-2
clone size: -
V gene: TRBV19
D gene: -

CDR3 protein: CASSTGRTDTQYF
CDR3 DNA: TGTGCCAGCAGTACAGGGCGCACAGATACGCAGTATTTT
J gene: TRBJ2-3
clone size: -
V gene: TRBV2
D gene: -

CDR3 protein: CASSESAFPSGYTF
CDR3 DNA: TGTGCCAGCAGTGAGAGCGCATTCCCCTCCGGCTACACCTTC
J gene: TRBJ1-2
clone size: -
V gene: TRBV2
D gene: -

CDR3 protein: CACGTPKVETQYF
CDR3 DNA: TGTGCCTGTGGGACTCCGAAGGTAGAGACCCAGTACTTC
J gene: TRBJ2-5
clone size: -
V gene: TRBV30
D gene: -

CDR3 protein: CASSMDRTFGGYTF
CDR3 DNA: TGTGCCAGTAGTATGGACAGGACGTTTGGTGGCTACACCTTC
J gene: TRBJ1-2
clone size: few
V gene: TRBV19
D gene: TRBD1

CDR3 protein: CASSRTGGDYGYTF
CDR3 DNA: TGTGCCAGCAGCCGTACAGGGGGCGACTATGGCTACACCTTC
J gene: TRBJ1-2
clone size: -
V gene: TRBV5-1
D gene: TRBD1

CDR3 protein: CASSSTQLGRGPLHF
CDR3 DNA: TGTGCCAGCAGCTCTACCCAATTAGGCAGGGGGCCCCTCCACTTT
J gene: TRBJ1-6
clone size: -
V gene: TRBV9
D gene: TRBD1

CDR3 protein: CASSVGQGSTNEKLFF
CDR3 DNA: TGTGCCAGCAGCGTAGGACAGGGATCGACTAATGAAAAACTGTTTTTT
J gene: TRBJ1-4
clone size: -
V gene: TRBV9
D gene: TRBD1

CDR3 protein: CASSLESTGSSYEQYF
CDR3 DNA: TGTGCCAGCAGCTTAGAGAGTACAGGGTCTAGCTACGAGCAGTACTTC
J gene: TRBJ2-7
clone size: -
V gene: TRBV7-2
D gene: -

CDR3 protein: CASSYTGENSPLHF
CDR3 DNA: TGTGCCAGCAGCTATACAGGGGAGAATTCACCCCTCCACTTT
J gene: TRBJ1-6
clone size: -
V gene: TRBV6-5
D gene: TRBD1

CDR3 protein: CASSPPGGTVNTEAFF
CDR3 DNA: TGTGCCAGCAGCCCACCTGGAGGGACGGTGAACACTGAAGCTTTCTTT
J gene: TRBJ1-1
clone size: many
V gene: TRBV7-2
D gene: -

CDR3 protein: CSVSTVAPGPRGNTEAFF
CDR3 DNA: TGCAGCGTCTCTACCGTAGCCCCAGGACCTCGGGGGAACACTGAAGCTTTCTTT
J gene: TRBJ1-1
clone size: -
V gene: TRBV29-1
D gene: -

CDR3 protein: CASSPRQGANNEQFF
CDR3 DNA: TGTGCCAGCAGTCCCCGACAGGGGGCCAACAATGAGCAGTTCTTC
J gene: TRBJ2-1
clone size: -
V gene: TRBV2
D gene: TRBD1

CDR3 protein: CASSIRPGVYTEAFF
CDR3 DNA: TGTGCCAGCAGCATAAGGCCAGGGGTTTACACTGAAGCTTTCTTT
J gene: TRBJ1-1
clone size: once
V gene: TRBV7-2
D gene: -

CDR3 protein: CSVVLAGAQPSTDTQYF
CDR3 DNA: TGCAGCGTTGTACTAGCGGGTGCGCAGCCTAGCACAGATACGCAGTATTTT
J gene: TRBJ2-3
clone size: -
V gene: TRBV29-1
D gene: TRBD2

CDR3 protein: CAWSGIRGAGEQYF
CDR3 DNA: TGTGCCTGGAGTGGGATTAGGGGCGCGGGGGAGCAGTACTTC
J gene: TRBJ2-7
clone size: -
V gene: TRBV30
D gene: -

CDR3 protein: CASSLRQGTYNSPLHF
CDR3 DNA: TGTGCCAGCAGCCTCCGGCAGGGGACCTATAATTCACCCCTCCACTTT
J gene: TRBJ1-6
clone size: -
V gene: TRBV27
D gene: -

CDR3 protein: CASSIRDQPQHF
CDR3 DNA: TGTGCCAGTAGTATCAGGGATCAGCCCCAGCATTTT
J gene: TRBJ1-5
clone size: -
V gene: TRBV19
D gene: -

CDR3 protein: CTSGANYGYTF
CDR3 DNA: TGTACCAGCGGAGCGAACTATGGCTACACCTTC
J gene: TRBJ1-2
clone size: -
V gene: TRBV28
D gene: -

CDR3 protein: CSVDGGRDRGRTEAFF
CDR3 DNA: TGCAGCGTTGATGGTGGACGGGACAGGGGAAGAACTGAAGCTTTCTTT
J gene: TRBJ1-1
clone size: -
V gene: TRBV29-1
D gene: TRBD1

CDR3 protein: CASSPGTGGEAFF
CDR3 DNA: TGTGCCAGCAGCCCCGGGACAGGGGGAGAGGCTTTCTTT
J gene: TRBJ1-1
clone size: -
V gene: TRBV11-1
D gene: TRBD1

CDR3 protein: CASSPLSGGAHNEQFF
CDR3 DNA: TGCGCCAGCAGCCCGCTTAGCGGGGGGGCTCACAATGAGCAGTTCTTC
J gene: TRBJ2-1
clone size: -
V gene: TRBV5-1
D gene: TRBD2

CDR3 protein: CASSEELAGAYEQYF
CDR3 DNA: TGTGCCAGCAGTGAAGAGCTAGCGGGGGCCTACGAGCAGTACTTC
J gene: TRBJ2-7
clone size: -
V gene: TRBV6-1
D gene: TRBD2

CDR3 protein: CASSVVSNGGLDNEQFF
CDR3 DNA: TGTGCCAGCAGCGTTGTCTCGAACGGGGGACTGGACAATGAGCAGTTCTTC
J gene: TRBJ2-1
clone size: -
V gene: TRBV9
D gene: -